Detailed here is one T cell receptor (beta chain). Isolated RNA was reverse transcribed into cDNA used as the sequencing template. The assay was immunoSEQ multiplex PCR, and TCRdb's table has in-frame clones only and misses some. Of 120,000 to 150,000 clones listed, roughly 82% are singletons. The treatment is: oral pan-JAK inhibitor, 5-10 mg twice daily. This CDR3 region has 12 residues. CDR1 is LNHDA, CDR2 SQIVND, per germline (reference sequence). V lost 7 bases to trimming and J lost 5 bases, with 12 bases between them. The record originates from a study of CD8+ T cells in alopecia areata. The V gene is TRBV19, the J gene TRBJ2-7; TRBD2 is a possible D gene (6 bases). This TCR derives from a human donor with alopecia areata. The sequenced sample was CD8+ T cells sorted from blood, obtained at week 4, from a patient treated with tofacitinib. The CDR3 reads CASKAGSDEQYF. The CDR3 nucleotides are TGTGCCAGTAAGGCGGGGAGCGACGAGCAGTACTTC.